This record concerns one TCR beta chain sequence. The CDR3 has 14 residues. After removal of 8 bases from V and 6 bases from J, the junction contained 9 bases not matched to a gene. Looked up from germline, CDR1 is SGHVS and CDR2 is FQNEAQ. This entry comes from a study of blood T cell repertoires in COVID-19. Study-wide context: The cDNA or gDNA used as material had been derived from T cells, B-cell-depleted T cells, or PBMCs.

Participants' reported clinical history set cohort assignment. Recovered participants had two consecutive negative NP/OP PCR tests, healthcare professional clearance, or symptom resolution. Some clones are missing from TCRdb's copy, which holds only in-frame ones; the method was immunoSEQ multiplex PCR. The profile shows about 190,000 clones, approximately 84% of them singletons. Sequencing was performed on PBMCs or T cells enriched from blood (not recorded which). The clonotype was recovered from a woman aged 25 to 39 who had recovered from COVID-19. V gene TRBV7-8 combines with J gene TRBJ2-1; 8 positions agree with TRBD1. The CDR3 nucleotides are TGTGCCAGCGCAACGGACAGGGTGGTCAATGAGCAGTTCTTC. Its translation is CASATDRVVNEQFF. Looking up the rest from reference TRBV7-8 and TRBJ2-1 gives the full variable domain: GAGVSQSPRYKVAKRGQDVALRCDPISGHVSLFWYQQALGQGPEFLTYFQNEAQLDKSGLPSDRFFAERPEGSVSTLKIQRTQQEDSAVYLCASATDRVVNEQFFGPGTRLTVL.